These T cell receptor beta chains were read from a single sample in a study of T-cell reconstitution after alpha-beta-depleted transplantation in children. Using its own MiXCR run on the PCR reads, TCRdb lists one record per CDR3 protein. The sample holds just under 350,000 distinct CDR3 sequences; around 15% are singletons and the top ten take roughly 40%. The sequencing here drew on PBMCs, mostly from graft donor cells, taken 360 days after TCRalphabeta/CD19-depleted stem cell transplant. The source of these receptors is a male patient aged 2-10 years who had a stem cell transplant for acute lymphoblastic leukemia, so the T cells may come from the graft donor. CDR3s include the opening cysteine and the closing phenylalanine or tryptophan. Fields, in order: CDR3 length, clone size, D gene, J gene, V gene, CDR3 DNA, CDR3 protein. The D gene is left open where the match is weak. Clone size is not always given. Where it is, it says once, few, many or a class for expanded clones.

cdr3_length: 14
clone_size: many
d_call: -
j_call: TRBJ2-1
v_call: TRBV7-2
cdr3_nt: TGTGCCAGCAGCTTAGTACCAGCAAGAGAAGGGCAGTTCTTC
cdr3_aa: CASSLVPAREGQFF

cdr3_length: 16
clone_size: -
d_call: -
j_call: TRBJ2-7
v_call: TRBV28
cdr3_nt: TGTGCCAGCAGTCCATCAACAGGGGAGGGCTCCTACGAGCAGTACTTC
cdr3_aa: CASSPSTGEGSYEQYF

cdr3_length: 12
clone_size: many
d_call: -
j_call: TRBJ1-6
v_call: TRBV27
cdr3_nt: TGTGCCAGCTGGAGTAGGAATTCACCCCTCCACTTT
cdr3_aa: CASWSRNSPLHF

cdr3_length: 11
clone_size: few
d_call: -
j_call: TRBJ2-3
v_call: TRBV28
cdr3_nt: TGTGCCAGCGGGCTTGTGGATACGCAGTATTTT
cdr3_aa: CASGLVDTQYF

cdr3_length: 14
clone_size: many
d_call: -
j_call: TRBJ1-5
v_call: TRBV18
cdr3_nt: TGTGCCAGCTCCCTGGTAGGGGAGGGACAGCCCCAGCATTTT
cdr3_aa: CASSLVGEGQPQHF

cdr3_length: 14
clone_size: few
d_call: TRBD2
j_call: TRBJ2-5
v_call: TRBV7-9
cdr3_nt: TGTGCCAGCAGCTTAGGGACGGGAGGGCCCCGTAGGTCCTTC
cdr3_aa: CASSLGTGGPRRSF

cdr3_length: 14
clone_size: -
d_call: -
j_call: TRBJ2-2
v_call: TRBV24-1
cdr3_nt: TGTGCCACCAGACCATCCGGTAACACCGGGGAGCTGTTTTTT
cdr3_aa: CATRPSGNTGELFF

cdr3_length: 14
clone_size: few
d_call: -
j_call: TRBJ2-2
v_call: TRBV5-1
cdr3_nt: TGCGCCAGCAGTGACATTGCAGCGGTCGGGGAGCTGTTTTTT
cdr3_aa: CASSDIAAVGELFF

cdr3_length: 11
clone_size: -
d_call: -
j_call: TRBJ2-1
v_call: TRBV6-2/TRBV6-3
cdr3_nt: TGTGCCAGCGTCAGGTACAATGAGCAGTTCTTC
cdr3_aa: CASVRYNEQFF

cdr3_length: 17
clone_size: -
d_call: TRBD2
j_call: TRBJ2-1
v_call: TRBV7-2
cdr3_nt: TGTGCCAGCAGCCATCCTATAGAGCGGGAATCCTACAATGAGCAGTTCTTC
cdr3_aa: CASSHPIERESYNEQFF

cdr3_length: 14
clone_size: many
d_call: TRBD1
j_call: TRBJ1-1
v_call: TRBV6-5
cdr3_nt: TGTGCCAGCAGGGTACAGGGGGCGCGAACTGAAGCTTTCTTT
cdr3_aa: CASRVQGARTEAFF

cdr3_length: 14
clone_size: few
d_call: TRBD2
j_call: TRBJ2-1
v_call: TRBV20-1
cdr3_nt: TGCAGTGCTAGAGAGGCTAGCGGATACAATGAGCAGTTCTTC
cdr3_aa: CSAREASGYNEQFF

cdr3_length: 12
clone_size: few
d_call: -
j_call: TRBJ2-1
v_call: TRBV24-1
cdr3_nt: TGTGCCACCAGTGATTGGGGGAATGAGCAGTTCTTC
cdr3_aa: CATSDWGNEQFF

cdr3_length: 11
clone_size: many
d_call: -
j_call: TRBJ2-5
v_call: TRBV18
cdr3_nt: TGTGCCAGCTCAGTGGAAGAGACCCAGTACTTC
cdr3_aa: CASSVEETQYF

cdr3_length: 15
clone_size: -
d_call: TRBD2
j_call: TRBJ2-7
v_call: TRBV7-8
cdr3_nt: TGTGCCAGCAGCTTAAGGCGGGAGGCCACCTACGAGCAGTACTTC
cdr3_aa: CASSLRREATYEQYF

cdr3_length: 13
clone_size: many
d_call: -
j_call: TRBJ2-1
v_call: TRBV6-5
cdr3_nt: TGTGCCAGCAGTTCCCCCGGGGCCAATGAGCAGTTCTTC
cdr3_aa: CASSSPGANEQFF

cdr3_length: 12
clone_size: -
d_call: -
j_call: TRBJ1-5
v_call: TRBV27
cdr3_nt: TGTGCCAGTAGGACCTTAGGGGGGCCCCAGCATTTT
cdr3_aa: CASRTLGGPQHF

cdr3_length: 15
clone_size: few
d_call: -
j_call: TRBJ2-7
v_call: TRBV15
cdr3_nt: TGTGCCACCAGCAGAGGGAGGGTAGCGTCCTACGAGCAGTACTTC
cdr3_aa: CATSRGRVASYEQYF

cdr3_length: 15
clone_size: -
d_call: -
j_call: TRBJ2-7
v_call: TRBV7-2
cdr3_nt: TGTGCCAGCAGCTTAGGAGGGTACTCCCCCGACGGGCAGTACTTC
cdr3_aa: CASSLGGYSPDGQYF

cdr3_length: 16
clone_size: -
d_call: TRBD2
j_call: TRBJ2-1
v_call: TRBV6-4
cdr3_nt: TGTGCCAGCAGTCCAAGCGGGAGGCTACCATACAATGAGCAGTTCTTC
cdr3_aa: CASSPSGRLPYNEQFF

cdr3_length: 17
clone_size: few
d_call: -
j_call: TRBJ2-3
v_call: TRBV4-1
cdr3_nt: TGCGCCAGCAGCCCCAGGGGGGGCCTCGGTAGTACAGATACGCAGTATTTT
cdr3_aa: CASSPRGGLGSTDTQYF

cdr3_length: 14
clone_size: few
d_call: TRBD2
j_call: TRBJ2-2
v_call: TRBV12-3/TRBV12-4
cdr3_nt: TGTGCCAGCAGTTTGGCGGGAGGGCCCGGGGAGCTGTTTTTT
cdr3_aa: CASSLAGGPGELFF

cdr3_length: 14
clone_size: -
d_call: -
j_call: TRBJ2-7
v_call: TRBV12-3/TRBV12-4
cdr3_nt: TGTGCCAGCAGTCCCGACAGGCGCACCTCCGAGCAGTACTTC
cdr3_aa: CASSPDRRTSEQYF

cdr3_length: 11
clone_size: few
d_call: -
j_call: TRBJ2-5
v_call: TRBV6-2/TRBV6-3
cdr3_nt: TGTGCCAGCAACCTAAAAGAGACCCAGTACTTC
cdr3_aa: CASNLKETQYF

cdr3_length: 14
clone_size: -
d_call: TRBD1
j_call: TRBJ1-1
v_call: TRBV10-2
cdr3_nt: TGCGCCAGCAGTGAGTCACAGGGGCAGACTGAAGCTTTCTTT
cdr3_aa: CASSESQGQTEAFF

cdr3_length: 12
clone_size: few
d_call: -
j_call: TRBJ1-2
v_call: TRBV29-1
cdr3_nt: TGCAGCGTTGGCGGGCAGCTCTATGGCTACACCTTC
cdr3_aa: CSVGGQLYGYTF

cdr3_length: 13
clone_size: -
d_call: -
j_call: TRBJ1-6
v_call: TRBV7-8
cdr3_nt: TGTGCCAGCAGCTTAAGGGGTTGGTCACCCCTCCACTTT
cdr3_aa: CASSLRGWSPLHF

cdr3_length: 17
clone_size: -
d_call: -
j_call: TRBJ1-2
v_call: TRBV12-3/TRBV12-4
cdr3_nt: TGTGCCAGCAGGCCCTCTGGGTGGCGGAGGGTAAGGAAGGGCTACACCTTC
cdr3_aa: CASRPSGWRRVRKGYTF

cdr3_length: 14
clone_size: -
d_call: -
j_call: TRBJ1-1
v_call: TRBV25-1
cdr3_nt: TGTGCCAGCAGTGAATGGCCAGCGAACACTGAAGCTTTCTTT
cdr3_aa: CASSEWPANTEAFF

cdr3_length: 15
clone_size: few
d_call: -
j_call: TRBJ2-6
v_call: TRBV6-5
cdr3_nt: TGTGCCAGCAGTTACGGGGAGTCTGGGGCCAACGTCCTGACTTTC
cdr3_aa: CASSYGESGANVLTF

cdr3_length: 11
clone_size: once
d_call: -
j_call: TRBJ2-1
v_call: TRBV7-2
cdr3_nt: TGTGCCAGCAGCCCCGTGGGTGAGCAGTTCTTC
cdr3_aa: CASSPVGEQFF

cdr3_length: 14
clone_size: many
d_call: -
j_call: TRBJ2-7
v_call: TRBV28
cdr3_nt: TGTGCCAGCAGAGGTGGGGGGCTCTCCTACGAGCAGTACTTC
cdr3_aa: CASRGGGLSYEQYF

cdr3_length: 13
clone_size: -
d_call: TRBD2
j_call: TRBJ2-1
v_call: TRBV5-6
cdr3_nt: TGTGCCGGTTCGGGACTAGCGAAGGATGAGCAGTTCTTC
cdr3_aa: CAGSGLAKDEQFF

cdr3_length: 15
clone_size: -
d_call: -
j_call: TRBJ2-7
v_call: TRBV29-1
cdr3_nt: TGCAGCGTTGAAGTGTTAGGACAGATCGACAGGGAGCAGTACTTC
cdr3_aa: CSVEVLGQIDREQYF

cdr3_length: 16
clone_size: -
d_call: -
j_call: TRBJ1-4
v_call: TRBV7-9
cdr3_nt: TGTGCCAGCAGCTTAGGTGGCAGATTTTTTAATGAAAAACTGTTTTTT
cdr3_aa: CASSLGGRFFNEKLFF

cdr3_length: 16
clone_size: few
d_call: TRBD1
j_call: TRBJ2-7
v_call: TRBV7-9
cdr3_nt: TGTGCCAGCAGCCTGGACCCCGGGACAGGGCTATACGAGCAGTACTTC
cdr3_aa: CASSLDPGTGLYEQYF

cdr3_length: 13
clone_size: medium-sized
d_call: TRBD1
j_call: TRBJ2-7
v_call: TRBV29-1
cdr3_nt: TGCAGCGTCGGACAGGGGGGAAACTACGAGCAGTACTTC
cdr3_aa: CSVGQGGNYEQYF

cdr3_length: 15
clone_size: few
d_call: TRBD1
j_call: TRBJ2-7
v_call: TRBV7-9
cdr3_nt: TGTGCCAGCACACCAATTCGGGACAGCTCCTACGAGCAGTACTTC
cdr3_aa: CASTPIRDSSYEQYF